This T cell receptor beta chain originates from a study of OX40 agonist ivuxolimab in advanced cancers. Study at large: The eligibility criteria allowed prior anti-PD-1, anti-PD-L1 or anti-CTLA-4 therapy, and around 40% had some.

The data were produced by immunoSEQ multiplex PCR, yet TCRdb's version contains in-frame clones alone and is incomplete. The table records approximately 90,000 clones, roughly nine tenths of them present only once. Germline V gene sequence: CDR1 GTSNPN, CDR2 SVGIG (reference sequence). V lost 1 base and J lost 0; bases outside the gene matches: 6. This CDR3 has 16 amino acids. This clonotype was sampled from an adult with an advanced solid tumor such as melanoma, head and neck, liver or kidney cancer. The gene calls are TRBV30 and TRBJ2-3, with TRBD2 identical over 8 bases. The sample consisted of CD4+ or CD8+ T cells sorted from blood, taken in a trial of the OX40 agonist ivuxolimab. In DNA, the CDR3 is TGTGCCTGGAGTGGCGGGGCGGGGGGTAGCACAGATACGCAGTATTTT. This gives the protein CAWSGGAGGSTDTQYF.